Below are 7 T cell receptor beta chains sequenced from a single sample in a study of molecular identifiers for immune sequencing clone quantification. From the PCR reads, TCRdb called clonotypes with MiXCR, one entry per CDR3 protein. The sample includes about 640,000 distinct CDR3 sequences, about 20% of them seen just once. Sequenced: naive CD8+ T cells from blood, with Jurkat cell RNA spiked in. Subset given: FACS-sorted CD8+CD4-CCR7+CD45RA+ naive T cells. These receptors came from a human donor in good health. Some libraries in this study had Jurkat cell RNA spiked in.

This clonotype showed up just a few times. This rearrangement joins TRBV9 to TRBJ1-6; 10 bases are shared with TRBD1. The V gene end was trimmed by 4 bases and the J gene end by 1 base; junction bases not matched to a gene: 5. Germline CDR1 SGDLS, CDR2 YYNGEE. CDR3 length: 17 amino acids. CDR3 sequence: CASSPDRGRSYNSPLHF. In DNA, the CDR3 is TGTGCCAGCAGCCCAGACAGGGGGCGATCCTATAATTCACCCCTCCACTTT.

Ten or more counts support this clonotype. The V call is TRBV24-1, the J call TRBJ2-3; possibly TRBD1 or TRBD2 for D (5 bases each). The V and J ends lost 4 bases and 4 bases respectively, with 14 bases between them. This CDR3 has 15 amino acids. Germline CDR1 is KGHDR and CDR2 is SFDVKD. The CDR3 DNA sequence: TGTGCCACCAGTGACTCGGATTCGGGGCCAGATACGCAGTATTTT. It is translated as CATSDSDSGPDTQYF.

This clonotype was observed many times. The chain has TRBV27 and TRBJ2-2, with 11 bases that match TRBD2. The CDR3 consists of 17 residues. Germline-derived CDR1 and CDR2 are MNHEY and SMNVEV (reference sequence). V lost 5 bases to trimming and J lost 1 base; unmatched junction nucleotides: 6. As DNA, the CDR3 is TGTGCCAGCAGTATTATGGGGACTAGCGGGAACACCGGGGAGCTGTTTTTT. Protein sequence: CASSIMGTSGNTGELFF.

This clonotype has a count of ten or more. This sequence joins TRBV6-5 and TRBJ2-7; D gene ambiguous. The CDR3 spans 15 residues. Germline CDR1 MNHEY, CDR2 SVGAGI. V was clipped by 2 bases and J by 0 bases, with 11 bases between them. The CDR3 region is CASSYGNGASYEQYF. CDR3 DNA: TGTGCCAGCAGTTACGGGAATGGAGCCTCCTACGAGCAGTACTTC.

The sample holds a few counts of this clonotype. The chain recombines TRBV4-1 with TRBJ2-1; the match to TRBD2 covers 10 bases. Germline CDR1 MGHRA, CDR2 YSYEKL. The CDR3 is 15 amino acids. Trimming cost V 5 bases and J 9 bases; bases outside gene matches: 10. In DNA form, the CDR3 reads TGCGCCAGCAGCTACACTAGCGGGAATCTAGGTGAGCAGTTCTTC. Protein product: CASSYTSGNLGEQFF.

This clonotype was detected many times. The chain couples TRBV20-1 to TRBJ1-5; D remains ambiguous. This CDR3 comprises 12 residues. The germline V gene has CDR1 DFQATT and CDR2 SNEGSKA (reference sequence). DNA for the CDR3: TGCAAGGACCCTGACTCCCTTCAGCCCCAGCATTTT. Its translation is CKDPDSLQPQHF.

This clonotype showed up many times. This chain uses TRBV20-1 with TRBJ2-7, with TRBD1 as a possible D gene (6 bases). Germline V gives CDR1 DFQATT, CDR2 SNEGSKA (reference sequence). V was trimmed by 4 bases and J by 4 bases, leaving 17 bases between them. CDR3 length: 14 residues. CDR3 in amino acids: CSANYQGQVYEQYF. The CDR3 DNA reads TGCAGTGCTAACTACCAGGGGCAGGTTTACGAGCAGTACTTC.